This T cell receptor (beta chain) was profiled in a study of T cell repertoires in aging, cancer and after chemotherapy. Study-level information: Around 10 million TCR reads were in the whole dataset. Study-level findings and limits: Rebound thymic output was suggested by rising median generation probability during chemotherapy in each cancer cohort. Compared with age-matched healthy donors, untreated hematological or solid cancer patients showed higher blood TCR clonality. Healthy donors lost TCR diversity with age mainly through richness, cancer patients through richness and evenness.

The CDR3 runs to 13 residues. The germline CDR1 and CDR2 sequences are LGHNA and YSLEER. V shed 4 bases and J shed 5 bases, with 8 bases lying between them. Multiplex touch-down PCR with TRB-A/B primers amplified rearranged V-D-J TRB sequences. TCRdb re-called the multiplex PCR reads through MiXCR, storing one row per CDR3 protein. Among about 17,000 distinct CDR3 sequences listed, 45% to 55% were seen once. Concerning this clonotype: Its antigen is as yet unknown.

TCR beta rearrangements were amplified from peripheral blood genomic DNA. This TCR came from a human donor in good health. The V and J genes are TRBV4-3 and TRBJ2-2; no clear D gene. The sequencing sample was made of blood. The CDR3 loop is CASSPRQTGELFF. The CDR3 region has the DNA TGCGCCAGCAGCCCCCGACAAACCGGGGAGCTGTTTTTT.